This TCR beta chain derives from a study of control samples from healthy donors and cancer patients. TCRdb keeps only in-frame clones here, not all; method: immunoSEQ multiplex PCR. The table lists approximately 150,000 clones, around 92% of them singletons, with 3.2% in the top ten. V was clipped by 6 bases and J by 2 bases, with 5 bases between them. The CDR3 is 13 residues long. The V gene's germline CDR1 is SNHLY and CDR2 FYNNEI. The chain employs TRBV2 and TRBJ1-6; possibly TRBD1 for D (5 bases). This TCR derives from a man younger than 45 in good health. Sequenced input: blood. Here the CDR3 reads CASRGPYNSPLHF. CDR3 nucleotide sequence: TGTGCCAGCAGGGGACCCTATAATTCACCCCTCCACTTT. Variable domain in full (rest from reference TRBV2 and TRBJ1-6): EPEVTQTPSHQVTQMGQEVILRCVPISNHLYFYWYRQILGQKVEFLVSFYNNEISEKSEIFDDQFSVERPDGSNFTLKIRSTKLEDSAMYFCASRGPYNSPLHFGNGTRLTVT.